The clone carrying this TCR beta chain was detected only a few times. TCRdb re-derived calls from the RT-PCR reads in MiXCR, one entry per CDR3 protein. The repertoire holds hundreds of thousands of distinct CDR3 sequences, with 13% to 15% as singletons. Germline V gives CDR1 SGHRS, CDR2 YFSETQ. CDR3 length equals 12 residues. V gave up 0 bases and J gave up 8 bases, with 8 bases separating them. J is TRBJ2-5 and V is TRBV5-1; maybe TRBD2 (5 bases). The sample was memory CD4+ T cells from blood. This clonotype originated in a female donor in good health, serving as a healthy control. CDR3 DNA sequence: TGCGCCAGCAGCTTGGTCGGACTTACCCAGTACTTC. It yields the protein CASSLVGLTQYF.